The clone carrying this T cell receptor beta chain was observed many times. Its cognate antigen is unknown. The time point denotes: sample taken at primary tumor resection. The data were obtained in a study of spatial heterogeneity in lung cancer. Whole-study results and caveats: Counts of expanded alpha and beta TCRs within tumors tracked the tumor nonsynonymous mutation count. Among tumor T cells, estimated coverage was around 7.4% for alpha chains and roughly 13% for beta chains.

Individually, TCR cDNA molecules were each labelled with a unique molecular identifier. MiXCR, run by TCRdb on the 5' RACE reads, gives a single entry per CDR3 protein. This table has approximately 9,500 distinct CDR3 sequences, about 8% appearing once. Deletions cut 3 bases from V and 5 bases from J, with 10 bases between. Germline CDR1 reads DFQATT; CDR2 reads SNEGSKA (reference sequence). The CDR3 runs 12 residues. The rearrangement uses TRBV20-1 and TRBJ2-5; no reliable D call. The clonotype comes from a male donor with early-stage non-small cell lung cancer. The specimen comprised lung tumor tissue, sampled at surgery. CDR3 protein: CSASPSGETQYF. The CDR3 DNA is TGCAGTGCTAGCCCTTCGGGCGAGACCCAGTACTTC.